This passage covers 8 T cell receptor beta chains from one sample sequenced in a study of shared clonotypes between healthy human individuals. Sequencing was performed with immunoSEQ multiplex PCR; in TCRdb, only in-frame clones are kept and a portion is missing. The top ten hold 0.3% to 0.4% of the sample, which has about 2.3 million clones, 90% to 95% seen once. Input material: naive CD4+ T cells from PBMCs. The subset here: CD45RA+ positively selected. The receptors originated from a young man in good health. Some clones in this sample may be carry-over from other donors' samples.

This CDR3 reads CASSYSDGATEAFF. The CDR3 DNA reads TGTGCCAGCAGTTACTCGGATGGTGCCACTGAAGCTTTCTTT. This chain links TRBV6-5 with TRBJ1-1, with no clear D. Germline lookup yields CDR1 MNHEY and CDR2 SVGAGI. Deletions cut 0 bases from V and 4 bases from J, with 9 bases between. The CDR3 length is 14 residues.

This clone has more than one count but fewer than ten. This chain joins TRBV25-1 and TRBJ1-2, with no clear D. Germline V gene sequence: CDR1 MGHDK, CDR2 SYGVNS. V was trimmed by 6 bases and J by 7 bases, leaving 9 bases between them. The CDR3 extends over 11 amino acids. CDR3 sequence: CASSQTAGYTF. CDR3 in DNA: TGTGCCAGCAGCCAAACCGCTGGCTACACCTTC.

This clone has a single count. The chain carries TRBV6-5 and TRBJ2-1, with unresolved D. From germline, CDR1 is MNHEY and CDR2 SVGAGI. The CDR3 is 15 amino acids. Trimming pared 3 bases from V and 6 bases from J, leaving 15 bases between. The CDR3: CASSYFSQPRNEQFF. For the CDR3, the DNA is TGTGCCAGCAGTTATTTCAGTCAGCCGCGCAATGAGCAGTTCTTC.

V gene TRBV7-8 combines with J gene TRBJ2-1; D might be TRBD1 or TRBD2, each matching 5 bases. Per germline, CDR1 SGHVS and CDR2 FQNEAQ. This CDR3 comprises 16 residues. V lost 4 bases, J lost 4 bases, and 17 bases lay in between. CDR3 bases: TGTGCCAGCAGCTCGCAATCCGGGACGGTATACAATGAGCAGTTCTTC. This codes for CASSSQSGTVYNEQFF.

The chain combines TRBV7-8 with TRBJ2-3; D perhaps matches TRBD1 (6 bases). The V gene's germline CDR1 is SGHVS and CDR2 FQNEAQ. The CDR3 has 16 residues. The V end was cut by 5 bases, the J end by 0 bases, with 15 bases between. This CDR3 reads CASSPIGGVSTDTQYF. In DNA, the CDR3 is TGTGCCAGCAGCCCTATTGGGGGCGTTAGCACAGATACGCAGTATTTT.

The genes are TRBV4-3 and TRBJ2-2, with unresolved D. The length of the CDR3 is 14 residues. Per germline, CDR1 LGHNA and CDR2 YSLEER. The V and J ends lost 0 bases and 6 bases respectively, with 8 bases between them. The CDR3 spells CASSQDQDAGELFF. The CDR3 nucleotides read TGCGCCAGCAGCCAAGATCAGGATGCCGGGGAGCTGTTTTTT.

The V gene is TRBV28, the J gene TRBJ2-2; maybe TRBD2 (6 bases). V lost 7 bases and J 3 bases, leaving 24 bases between the germline ends. Germline CDR1 is MDHEN and CDR2 is SYDVKM. The CDR3 length is 18 residues. CDR3 in DNA: TGTGCCAGCAAGTTCGGATTCGATTCCCAGCGGGACACCGGGGAGCTGTTTTTT. It codes for CASKFGFDSQRDTGELFF.

The chain links TRBV6-5 to TRBJ1-5, with 9 bases identical to TRBD1. CDR1 MNHEY and CDR2 SVGAGI come from the germline V gene. This CDR3 is 15 amino acids long. Trimming removed 5 bases from V and 5 bases from J; junction bases left unmatched: 7. The CDR3 sequence: CASSLTGGWDQPQHF. DNA of the CDR3: TGTGCCAGCAGTCTCACAGGGGGCTGGGATCAGCCCCAGCATTTT.